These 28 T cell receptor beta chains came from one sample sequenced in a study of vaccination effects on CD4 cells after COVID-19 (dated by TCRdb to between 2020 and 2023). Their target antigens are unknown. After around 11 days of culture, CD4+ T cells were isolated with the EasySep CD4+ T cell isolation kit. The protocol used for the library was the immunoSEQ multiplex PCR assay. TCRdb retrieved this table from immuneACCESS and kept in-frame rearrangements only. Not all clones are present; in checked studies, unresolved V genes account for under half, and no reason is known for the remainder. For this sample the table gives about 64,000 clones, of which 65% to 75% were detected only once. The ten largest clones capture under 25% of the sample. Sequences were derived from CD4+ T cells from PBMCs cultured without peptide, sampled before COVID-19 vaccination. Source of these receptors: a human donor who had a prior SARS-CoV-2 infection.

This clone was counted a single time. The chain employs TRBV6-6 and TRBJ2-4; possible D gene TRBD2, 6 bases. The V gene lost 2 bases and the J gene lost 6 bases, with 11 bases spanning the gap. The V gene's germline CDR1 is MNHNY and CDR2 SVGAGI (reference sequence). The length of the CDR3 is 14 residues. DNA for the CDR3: TGTGCCAGCAGTTACCCCGGGGGTGCAAACATTCAGTACTTC. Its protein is CASSYPGGANIQYF.

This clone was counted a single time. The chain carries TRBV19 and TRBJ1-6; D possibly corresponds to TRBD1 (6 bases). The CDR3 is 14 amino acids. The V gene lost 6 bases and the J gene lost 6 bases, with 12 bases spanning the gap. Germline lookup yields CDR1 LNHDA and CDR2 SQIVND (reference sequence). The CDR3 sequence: CASRTGQPNSPLHF. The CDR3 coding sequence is TGTGCCAGTAGGACCGGACAGCCTAATTCACCCCTCCACTTT.

The CDR3 nucleotides are TGTGCCAGCAGCTTCAGGGGCGGGAACACTGAAGCTTTCTTT. This codes for CASSFRGGNTEAFF. The genes are TRBV7-9 and TRBJ1-1; D possibly corresponds to TRBD1 (6 bases). The V gene lost 3 bases and the J gene lost 1 base, with 9 bases spanning the gap. The CDR3 has 14 residues. Germline V gives CDR1 SEHNR, CDR2 FQNEAQ (reference sequence).

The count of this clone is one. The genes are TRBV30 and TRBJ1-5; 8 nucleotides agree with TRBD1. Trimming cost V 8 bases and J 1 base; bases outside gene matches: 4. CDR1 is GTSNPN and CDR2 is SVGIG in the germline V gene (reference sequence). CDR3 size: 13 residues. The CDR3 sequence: CALRDRSNQPQHF. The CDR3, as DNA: TGTGCCCTCCGGGACAGGAGCAATCAGCCCCAGCATTTT.

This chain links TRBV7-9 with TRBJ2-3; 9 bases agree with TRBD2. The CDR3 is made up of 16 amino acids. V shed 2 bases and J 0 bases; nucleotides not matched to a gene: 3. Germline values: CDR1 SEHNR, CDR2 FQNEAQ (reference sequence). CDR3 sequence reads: CASSLFTSGSTDTQYF. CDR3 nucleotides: TGTGCCAGCAGCTTATTTACTAGCGGGAGCACAGATACGCAGTATTTT.

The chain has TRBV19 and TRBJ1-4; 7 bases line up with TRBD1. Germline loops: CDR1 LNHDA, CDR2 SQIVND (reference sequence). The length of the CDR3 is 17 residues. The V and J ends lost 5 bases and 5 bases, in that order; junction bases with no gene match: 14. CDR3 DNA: TGTGCCAGTAGTCCCTGGACAGGCTTAGGCTTCAATGAAAAACTGTTTTTT. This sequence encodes CASSPWTGLGFNEKLFF. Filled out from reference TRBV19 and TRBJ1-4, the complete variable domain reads DGGITQSPKYLFRKEGQNVTLSCEQNLNHDAMYWYRQDPGQGLRLIYYSQIVNDFQKGDIAEGYSVSREKKESFPLTVTSAQKNPTAFYLCASSPWTGLGFNEKLFFGSGTQLSVL.

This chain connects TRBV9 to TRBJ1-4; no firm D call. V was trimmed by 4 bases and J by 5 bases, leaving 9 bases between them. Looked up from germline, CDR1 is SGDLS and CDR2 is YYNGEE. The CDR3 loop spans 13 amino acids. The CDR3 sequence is CASSPRPNEKLFF. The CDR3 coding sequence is TGTGCCAGCAGCCCCCGACCGAATGAAAAACTGTTTTTT.

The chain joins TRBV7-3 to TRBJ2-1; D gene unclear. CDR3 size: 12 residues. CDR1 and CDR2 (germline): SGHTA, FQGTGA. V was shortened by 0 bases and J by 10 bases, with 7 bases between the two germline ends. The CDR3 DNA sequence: TGTGCCAGCAGCTTAACGGTCGGCGAGCAGTTCTTC. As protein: CASSLTVGEQFF.

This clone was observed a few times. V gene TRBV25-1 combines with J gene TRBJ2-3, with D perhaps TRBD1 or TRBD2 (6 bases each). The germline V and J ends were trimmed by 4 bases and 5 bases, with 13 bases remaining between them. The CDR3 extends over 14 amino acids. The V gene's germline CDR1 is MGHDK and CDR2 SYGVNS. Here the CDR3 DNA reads TGTGCCAGCAGTGGGAGCGGAGGGGGAGATACGCAGTATTTT. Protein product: CASSGSGGGDTQYF.

The CDR3 loop is CASSHYAGTGELFF. The CDR3 nucleotides are TGTGCCAGCAGCCACTACGCGGGCACCGGGGAGCTGTTTTTT. The rearrangement links TRBV3-1 (or the pseudogene TRBV3-2) to TRBJ2-2, with D possibly TRBD2 on 5 matching bases. Looked up from germline, CDR1 is LGHDT and CDR2 is YNNKEL (reference sequence). Trimming shortened V by 3 bases and J by 4 bases, and 9 bases separated the two germline ends. CDR3 length equals 14 residues.

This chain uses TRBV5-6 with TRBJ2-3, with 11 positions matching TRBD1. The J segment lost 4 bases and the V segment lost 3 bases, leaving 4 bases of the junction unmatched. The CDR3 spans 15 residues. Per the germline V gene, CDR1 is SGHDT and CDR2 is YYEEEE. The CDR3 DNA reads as TGTGCCAGCAGCTGGACAGGGGGCGCATCAGATACGCAGTATTTT. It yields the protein CASSWTGGASDTQYF.

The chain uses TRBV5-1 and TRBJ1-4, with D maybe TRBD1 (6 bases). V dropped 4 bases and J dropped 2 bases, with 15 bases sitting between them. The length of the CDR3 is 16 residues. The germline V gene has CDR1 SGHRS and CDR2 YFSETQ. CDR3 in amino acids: CASSARAGGTNEKLFF. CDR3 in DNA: TGCGCCAGCAGCGCTCGTGCCGGGGGCACTAATGAAAAACTGTTTTTT.

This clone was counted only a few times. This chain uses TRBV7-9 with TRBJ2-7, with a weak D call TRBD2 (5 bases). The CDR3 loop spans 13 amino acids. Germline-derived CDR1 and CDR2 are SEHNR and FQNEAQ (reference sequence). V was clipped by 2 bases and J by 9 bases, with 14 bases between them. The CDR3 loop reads CASSLYPSGGQYF. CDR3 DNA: TGTGCCAGCAGCTTATACCCCAGTGGAGGGCAGTACTTC.

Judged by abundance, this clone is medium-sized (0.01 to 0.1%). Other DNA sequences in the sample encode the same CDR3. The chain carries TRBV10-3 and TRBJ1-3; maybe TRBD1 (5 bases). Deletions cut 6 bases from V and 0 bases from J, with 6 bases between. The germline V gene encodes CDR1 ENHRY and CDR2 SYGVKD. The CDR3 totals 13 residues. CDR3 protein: CAIRDSSGNTIYF. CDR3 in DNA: TGTGCCATCAGAGACAGCTCTGGAAACACCATATATTTT.

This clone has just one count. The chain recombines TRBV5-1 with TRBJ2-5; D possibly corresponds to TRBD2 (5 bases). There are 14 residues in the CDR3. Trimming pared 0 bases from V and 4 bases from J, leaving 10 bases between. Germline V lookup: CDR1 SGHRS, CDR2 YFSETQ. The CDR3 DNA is TGCGCCAGCAGCTTGGGTGCGGGTCGAGAGACCCAGTACTTC. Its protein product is CASSLGAGRETQYF.

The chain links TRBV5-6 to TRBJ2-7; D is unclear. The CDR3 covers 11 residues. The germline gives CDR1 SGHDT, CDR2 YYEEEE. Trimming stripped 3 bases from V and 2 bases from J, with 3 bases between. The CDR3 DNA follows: TGTGCCAGCAGCTCCACCTACGAGCAGTACTTC. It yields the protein CASSSTYEQYF.

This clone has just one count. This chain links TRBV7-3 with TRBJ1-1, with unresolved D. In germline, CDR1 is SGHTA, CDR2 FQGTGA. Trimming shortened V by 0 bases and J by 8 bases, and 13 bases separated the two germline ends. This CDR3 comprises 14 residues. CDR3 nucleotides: TGTGCCAGCAGCTTAACGCCTACGGAAGCAGAAGCTTTCTTT. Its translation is CASSLTPTEAEAFF.

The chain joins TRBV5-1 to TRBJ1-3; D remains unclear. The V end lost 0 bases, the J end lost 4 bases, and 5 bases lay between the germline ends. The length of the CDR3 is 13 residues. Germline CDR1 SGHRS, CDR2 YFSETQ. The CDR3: CASSLGTGNTIYF. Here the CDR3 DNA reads TGCGCCAGCAGCTTGGGTACAGGAAACACCATATATTTT.

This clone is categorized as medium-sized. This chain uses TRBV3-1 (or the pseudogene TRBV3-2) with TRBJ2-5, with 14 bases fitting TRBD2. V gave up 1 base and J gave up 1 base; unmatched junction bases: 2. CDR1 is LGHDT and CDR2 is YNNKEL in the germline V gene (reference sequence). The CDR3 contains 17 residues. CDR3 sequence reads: CASSQGGLAGGQETQYF. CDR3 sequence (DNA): TGTGCCAGCAGCCAAGGAGGACTAGCGGGGGGCCAAGAGACCCAGTACTTC.

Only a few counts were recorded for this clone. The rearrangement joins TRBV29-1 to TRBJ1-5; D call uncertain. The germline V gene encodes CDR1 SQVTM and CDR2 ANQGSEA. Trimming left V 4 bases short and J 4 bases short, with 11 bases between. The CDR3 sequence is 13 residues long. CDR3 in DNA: TGCAGCGTTGTAGGGCAGGTAAATCAGCCCCAGCATTTT. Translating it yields CSVVGQVNQPQHF.

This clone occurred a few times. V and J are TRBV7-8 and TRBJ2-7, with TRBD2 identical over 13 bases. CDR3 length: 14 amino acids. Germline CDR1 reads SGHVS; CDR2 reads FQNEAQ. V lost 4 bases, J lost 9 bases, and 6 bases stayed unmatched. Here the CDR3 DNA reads TGTGCCAGCAGCTGGGGACTAGCGGGATCCGGGCAGTACTTC. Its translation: CASSWGLAGSGQYF.

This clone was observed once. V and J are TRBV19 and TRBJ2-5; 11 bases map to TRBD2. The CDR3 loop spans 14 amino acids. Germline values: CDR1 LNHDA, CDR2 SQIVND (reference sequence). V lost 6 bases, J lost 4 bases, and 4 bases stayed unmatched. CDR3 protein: CASSPGLAGETQYF. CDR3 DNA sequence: TGTGCCAGTAGCCCCGGACTAGCGGGAGAGACCCAGTACTTC.

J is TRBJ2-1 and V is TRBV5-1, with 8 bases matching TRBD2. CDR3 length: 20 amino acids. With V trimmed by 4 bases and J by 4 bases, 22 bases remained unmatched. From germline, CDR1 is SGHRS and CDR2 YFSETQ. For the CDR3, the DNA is TGCGCCAGCAGCCGGGCCCCCGGGACTAGTACGGGGACCATATACAATGAGCAGTTCTTC. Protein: CASSRAPGTSTGTIYNEQFF.

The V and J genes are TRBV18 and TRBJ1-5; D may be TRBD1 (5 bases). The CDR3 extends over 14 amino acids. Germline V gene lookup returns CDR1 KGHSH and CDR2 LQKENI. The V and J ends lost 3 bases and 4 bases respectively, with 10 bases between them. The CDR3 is CASSPLGPNQPQHF. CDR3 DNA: TGTGCCAGCTCACCGTTGGGGCCAAATCAGCCCCAGCATTTT. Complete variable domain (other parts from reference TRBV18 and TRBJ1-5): NAGVMQNPRHLVRRRGQEARLRCSPMKGHSHVYWYRQLPEEGLKFMVYLQKENIIDESGMPKERFSAEFPKEGPSILRIQQVVRGDSAAYFCASSPLGPNQPQHFGDGTRLSIL.

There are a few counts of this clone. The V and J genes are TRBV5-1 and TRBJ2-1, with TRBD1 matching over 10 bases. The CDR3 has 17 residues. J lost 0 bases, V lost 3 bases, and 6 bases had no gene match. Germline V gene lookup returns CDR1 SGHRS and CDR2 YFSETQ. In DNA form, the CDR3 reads TGCGCCAGCAGCTCGGGACAGGGGCTGAGCTCCTACAATGAGCAGTTCTTC. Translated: CASSSGQGLSSYNEQFF.

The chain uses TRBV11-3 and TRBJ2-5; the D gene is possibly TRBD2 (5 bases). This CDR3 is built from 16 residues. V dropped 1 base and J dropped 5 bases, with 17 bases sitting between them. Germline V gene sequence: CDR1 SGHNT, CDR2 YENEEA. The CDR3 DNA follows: TGTGCCAGCAGCTTAGGGCGCGGGTGGGTCGGGGAGACCCAGTACTTC. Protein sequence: CASSLGRGWVGETQYF.

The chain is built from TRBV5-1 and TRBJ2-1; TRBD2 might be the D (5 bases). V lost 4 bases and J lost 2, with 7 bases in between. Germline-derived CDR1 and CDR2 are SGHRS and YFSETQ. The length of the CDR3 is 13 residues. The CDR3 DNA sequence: TGCGCCAGCAGCACGGAGGCCTACAATGAGCAGTTCTTC. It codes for CASSTEAYNEQFF. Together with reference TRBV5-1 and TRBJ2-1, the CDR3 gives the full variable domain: KAGVTQTPRYLIKTRGQQVTLSCSPISGHRSVSWYQQTPGQGLQFLFEYFSETQRNKGNFPGRFSGRQFSNSRSEMNVSTLELGDSALYLCASSTEAYNEQFFGPGTRLTVL.

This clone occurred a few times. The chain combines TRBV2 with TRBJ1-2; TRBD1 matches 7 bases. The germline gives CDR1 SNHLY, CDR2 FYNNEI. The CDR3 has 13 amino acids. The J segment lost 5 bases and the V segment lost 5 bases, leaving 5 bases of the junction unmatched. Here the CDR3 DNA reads TGTGCCAGCAGTAAGCACAGGGGTTATGGCTACACCTTC. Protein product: CASSKHRGYGYTF.